These T cell receptor beta chains were read from a single sample in a study of blood T cell repertoires in COVID-19. Assay: immunoSEQ multiplex PCR; the TCRdb copy retains only in-frame clones and omits some. The sample lists 130,000 or so clones, more than 70% occurring once. The sample comprised peripheral blood. All receptors derive from a man aged 60 to 75 with acute or convalescent COVID-19. CDR3s include the opening cysteine and the closing phenylalanine or tryptophan. A D gene is named only where the DNA matches it firmly. The listing skips clone size in some rows; elsewhere it reads once, few, many or a size class.

abundance	j_gene	d_gene	v_gene	CDR3aa	CDR3nt
-	TRBJ2-3	TRBD2	TRBV15	CATSRELAGGTDTQYF	TGTGCCACCAGCAGAGAACTAGCGGGAGGAACAGATACGCAGTATTTT
-	TRBJ2-1	-	TRBV5-1	CASSFAPSSYNEQFF	TGCGCCAGCAGCTTCGCCCCCAGCTCCTACAATGAGCAGTTCTTC
-	TRBJ2-7	TRBD1	TRBV5-5	CASSPGQAIVYEQYF	TGTGCCAGCAGCCCAGGACAGGCTATAGTCTACGAGCAGTACTTC
-	TRBJ2-3	TRBD2	TRBV4-2	CASSQEGAGTSKSSDTQYF	TGTGCCAGCAGCCAAGAGGGTGCCGGGACTAGCAAGAGTTCAGATACGCAGTATTTT
-	TRBJ2-2	TRBD1	TRBV7-2	CASSGTGGTGELFF	TGTGCCAGCAGCGGGACAGGGGGGACCGGGGAGCTGTTTTTT
-	TRBJ2-7	TRBD1	TRBV13	CASSPPDRVNSYEQYF	TGTGCCAGCAGCCCCCCGGACAGGGTGAACTCCTACGAGCAGTACTTC
-	TRBJ1-2	-	TRBV7-9	CASNSDMPSYGYTF	TGTGCCAGCAACTCCGACATGCCCTCCTATGGCTACACCTTC
-	TRBJ2-7	TRBD1	TRBV6-5	CASSYDRTGFHEQYF	TGTGCCAGCAGTTACGACAGGACAGGGTTCCACGAGCAGTACTTC
few	TRBJ2-2	TRBD1	TRBV3-1/TRBV3-2	CASSQMRGQGNGELFF	TGTGCCAGCAGCCAAATGAGGGGACAGGGCAACGGGGAGCTGTTTTTT
-	TRBJ2-7	-	TRBV19	CASSIRTGPFEYEQYF	TGTGCCAGTAGTATTAGAACAGGACCGTTTGAGTACGAGCAGTACTTC
once	TRBJ1-2	TRBD1	TRBV19	CASEGRFHRTGTGYTF	TGTGCCAGTGAGGGCCGCTTCCATCGGACAGGGACTGGCTACACCTTC
once	TRBJ2-5	TRBD2	TRBV4-2	CASSQALAGGLYQETQYF	TGTGCCAGCAGCCAAGCACTAGCGGGAGGCCTGTACCAAGAGACCCAGTACTTC
-	TRBJ2-5	TRBD2	TRBV20-1	CRSGSGETQYF	TGCCGGAGCGGGAGTGGGGAGACCCAGTACTTC
-	TRBJ2-5	-	TRBV2	CASRSVGETQYF	TGTGCCAGCAGAAGCGTGGGAGAGACCCAGTACTTC
once	TRBJ2-5	TRBD1	TRBV5-4	CASSSGQGQETQYF	TGTGCCAGCAGCTCTGGACAGGGTCAAGAGACCCAGTACTTC
-	TRBJ2-6	TRBD1	TRBV9	CASSTLGSRGGVGANVLTF	TGTGCCAGCAGCACCCTAGGGAGTCGAGGGGGCGTTGGGGCCAACGTCCTGACTTTC
-	TRBJ2-1	-	TRBV19	CASSPALSSYNEQFF	TGTGCCAGTAGCCCCGCCCTGAGCTCCTACAATGAGCAGTTCTTC
-	TRBJ1-5	-	TRBV18	CASSLDGRENQPQHF	TGTGCCAGCTCACTCGACGGGAGGGAGAATCAGCCCCAGCATTTT
-	TRBJ2-3	TRBD2	TRBV19	CASSMSSGRVDTQYF	TGTGCCAGTAGTATGTCTAGCGGGCGGGTGGATACGCAGTATTTT
-	TRBJ2-5	TRBD2	TRBV7-2	CASSYTAGGQETQYF	TGTGCCAGCAGCTATACAGCGGGAGGACAAGAGACCCAGTACTTC
-	TRBJ1-5	-	TRBV5-4	CASSLAVKVSNQPQHF	TGTGCCAGCAGCTTGGCGGTAAAAGTAAGCAATCAGCCCCAGCATTTT
once	TRBJ2-7	-	TRBV28	CASEGDRRKGEQYF	TGTGCCAGCGAAGGAGACAGGAGGAAGGGTGAGCAGTACTTC
-	TRBJ2-7	-	TRBV6-5	CAITGGAYEQYF	TGTGCCATTACCGGAGGGGCCTACGAGCAGTACTTC
-	TRBJ2-3	-	TRBV4-2	CASSQLTDTQYF	TGTGCCAGCAGCCAACTCACAGATACGCAGTATTTT
-	TRBJ2-2	TRBD2	TRBV29-1	CSVRTSGSGELFF	TGCAGCGTTAGGACTAGCGGGAGCGGGGAGCTGTTTTTT
-	TRBJ2-7	TRBD1	TRBV14	CASSLGTVPWEQYF	TGTGCCAGCAGCCTTGGGACAGTCCCCTGGGAGCAGTACTTC
-	TRBJ2-1	-	TRBV11-2	CASSLDTSSYNEQFF	TGTGCCAGCAGCTTGGACACGAGCTCCTACAATGAGCAGTTCTTC
-	TRBJ2-1	TRBD2	TRBV18	CASSPRTSGAYNEQFF	TGTGCCAGCTCACCACGGACTAGCGGGGCTTACAATGAGCAGTTCTTC
-	TRBJ2-1	TRBD2	TRBV4-2	CASSQPGGADEQFF	TGTGCCAGCAGCCAACCGGGAGGGGCCGATGAGCAGTTCTTC
-	TRBJ2-3	TRBD2	TRBV29-1	CSVGGSGADTQYF	TGCAGCGTTGGTGGTAGCGGGGCAGATACGCAGTATTTT
-	TRBJ2-5	TRBD2	TRBV10-3	CAISEQSGRLETQYF	TGTGCCATCAGTGAGCAAAGCGGGAGATTAGAGACCCAGTACTTC
-	TRBJ2-1	-	TRBV2	CASSVGGIQFF	TGTGCCAGCAGTGTCGGGGGTATCCAGTTCTTC
-	TRBJ2-7	TRBD1	TRBV4-2	CASSQAWDSVYEQYF	TGTGCCAGCAGCCAAGCATGGGACAGCGTCTACGAGCAGTACTTC